This T cell receptor (beta chain) derives from a study of blood T cell repertoires in COVID-19 (dated by TCRdb to about 2020). Some background on the complete study: Collaborator samples came from the United States, Italy and Spain and covered acute and convalescent phases of COVID-19. The dataset comprised deeply sampled blood TCRbeta repertoires from subjects exposed to, actively infected with, or recovered from COVID-19. The prospective study material was composed of cDNA or gDNA derived from T cells, B-cell-depleted T cells, or PBMCs. Sample metadata almost always included a de-identified subject ID, COVID-19 status, age in years and sex. HLA class I and class II types, where available, came from metadata supplied by the sample provider rather than from assay-based typing. The repertoires were made available in a free public database intended to serve as a resource for research on the immune response to SARS-CoV-2. Samples came from the ongoing ImmuneRACE study (first 160 participants) plus 1,254 subjects from 6 global collaborators.

A second Seattle source provided samples from volunteer blood donors who had recovered from COVID-19. Whole blood was collected in K2EDTA tubes by collaborating institutions according to the institutions' own protocols. For TCRbeta analysis, collaborator samples were shipped as frozen whole blood, as isolated PBMCs, or as DNA extracted from either sample type. What the authors observed across the whole study: Clinical and demographic metadata were provided uncurated, with the amount varying by source and participant.

Comment on this clone: Its antigen is still unknown. No much larger clone is present one base from it, and per-base qualities are unavailable.

TCRbeta CDR3 regions were amplified from genomic DNA using the immunoSEQ Assay, a bias-controlled multiplex PCR. In the source study's methods: The number of nucleated cells in each sample was estimated by amplification of reference gene primers within the assay. To quantify the absolute abundance of each unique TCRbeta CDR3 rearrangement, sequence reads were collapsed and filtered. Productive Simpson clonality was computed per sample as the square root of Simpson's diversity index over productive rearrangements. In TCRdb, the immuneACCESS table is reduced to in-frame sequences with V and J assigned. These tables do not hold every clone; where another copy was compared, an unresolved V gene accounts for under half, and the others remain unexplained. V and J calls plus clone size are reproduced from that table; the DNA served to infer D and trimming. This sample lists 230,000 or so clones; 70% to 85% were detected once. The ten largest clones take up about 2.3% of the sample.

Material: peripheral blood. This clonotype was obtained from a man aged 35 to 55 who had recovered from COVID-19.

The CDR3 corresponds to CASSLGADTEAFF. The DNA is as follows: TGTGCCAGCAGCTTAGGGGCTGACACTGAAGCTTTCTTT. The chain couples TRBV5-4 to TRBJ1-1; TRBD1 is a weak D gene call, 5 bases matching. The germline V gene (reference sequence) specifies SGHNT as CDR1 and YYREEE as CDR2. At the junction V is shortened by 2 bases and J by 3 bases, with 8 bases in between. The CDR3 runs 13 residues from the cysteine to the phenylalanine. The sequence is cut down to CDR3 DNA, 39 bases in frame from base 1.